This T cell receptor (beta chain) was identified during a study of T cell responses to AZD1222 COVID-19 vaccine. Measured with immunoSEQ multiplex PCR; TCRdb has only the in-frame clones, and not every one. The table includes some 200,000 clones, approximately 90% detected once. Findings and caveats of the study: Donors in the cohort were predominantly white British and more often female, and clonal diversity was possibly underestimated.

As to this clone: The target antigen is unknown.

Germline values: CDR1 MNHEY, CDR2 SMNVEV (reference sequence). Losses at the gene ends were 6 bases for V and 3 bases for J; bases not matched to a gene: 8. This CDR3 region has 15 residues. This specimen consisted of peripheral blood, obtained on day 0 of AZD1222 vaccination. This chain connects TRBV27 to TRBJ2-7; the match to TRBD2 covers 10 bases. The sequence was obtained from an adult in good health. CDR3 residues: CASSLESSGSYEQYF. CDR3 in DNA: TGTGCCAGCAGCCTCGAGTCTAGCGGGAGCTACGAGCAGTACTTC.